A single sample is the source of the 27 T cell receptor beta chains below, sequenced in a study of blood T cell repertoires in COVID-19. Using immunoSEQ multiplex PCR, the repertoire was profiled, and TCRdb retains in-frame clones only, with some absent. The sample shows over 250,000 clones, 90% of them seen only once. The sequencing input was PBMCs or T cells enriched from blood (not recorded which). These receptors were taken from a woman in her twenties or thirties who had recovered from COVID-19.

V and J are TRBV5-1 and TRBJ2-6, with 7 bases fitting TRBD1. Looked up from germline, CDR1 is SGHRS and CDR2 is YFSETQ. This CDR3 contains 18 residues. Trimming at V came to 4 bases and at J to 3 bases, leaving 13 bases not matched to a gene. In DNA, the CDR3 is TGCGCCAGCAGCGGAACGACAGGGTCGGCATTTGGGGCCAACGTCCTGACTTTC. Its translation: CASSGTTGSAFGANVLTF.

This sequence joins TRBV24-1 and TRBJ2-2; no definite D call. The CDR3 runs to 14 residues. Germline V gives CDR1 KGHDR, CDR2 SFDVKD. V was trimmed by 7 bases and J by 4 bases, leaving 12 bases between them. The CDR3 reads CATSAASPTGELFF. Here the CDR3 DNA reads TGTGCCACCAGCGCGGCCAGTCCCACCGGGGAGCTGTTTTTT.

This clone was picked up one time. J is TRBJ2-7 and V is TRBV30, with 11 bases that match TRBD2. CDR3 length: 15 residues. The germline V gene has CDR1 GTSNPN and CDR2 SVGIG (reference sequence). The J segment lost 0 bases and the V segment lost 3 bases, leaving 4 bases of the junction unmatched. CDR3 coding DNA: TGTGCCTGGAGCGGGACTAGCGGCACCTCCTACGAGCAGTACTTC. It codes for CAWSGTSGTSYEQYF.

This chain connects TRBV27 to TRBJ2-1; no reliable D call. Trimming took 2 bases from V and 5 from J, leaving 4 bases between them. CDR1 and CDR2 from the germline V gene are MNHEY and SMNVEV (reference sequence). The CDR3 length is 12 residues. The CDR3: CASSLPNNEQFF. In DNA, the CDR3 is TGTGCCAGCAGTTTACCTAACAATGAGCAGTTCTTC.

The chain has TRBV3-1 (or the pseudogene TRBV3-2) and TRBJ1-2; D is unresolved. CDR3 size: 11 residues. The germline gives CDR1 LGHDT, CDR2 YNNKEL (reference sequence). V was trimmed by 3 bases and J by 8 bases, leaving 7 bases between them. The CDR3 nucleotides are TGTGCCAGCAGCCAGAGCGGAGGCTACACCTTC. Its translation is CASSQSGGYTF.

The V gene is TRBV27, the J gene TRBJ2-7; TRBD2 is a possible D gene (6 bases). The germline CDR1 and CDR2 sequences are MNHEY and SMNVEV (reference sequence). The germline V and J ends were trimmed by 2 bases and 7 bases, with 30 bases remaining between them. CDR3 length: 19 amino acids. CDR3 bases: TGTGCCAGCAGTTTAAGGGTAGGGAGGAGTGGGCAGTTAACTTATGAGCAGTACTTC. It yields the protein CASSLRVGRSGQLTYEQYF.

Note on this clone: The CDR3 does not end in the conserved phenylalanine or tryptophan, so this is likely a read error. The DNA is left out, because the CDR3 cannot be placed on it with certainty; the CDR3 is given as TCRdb lists it. The chain links TRBV21-1 to TRBJ2-7; no DNA check was done on the table's D call, TRBD2. TRBV21-1 is classified as a pseudogene. The CDR3 spans 8 residues, counting both ends. The CDR3 sequence: CASSGTLA.

V gene TRBV10-3 combines with J gene TRBJ1-5; D is possibly TRBD1 (5 bases). Germline loops: CDR1 ENHRY, CDR2 SYGVKD. There are 14 residues in the CDR3. V was clipped by 3 bases and J by 4 bases, with 10 bases between them. The CDR3 nucleotides are TGTGCCATCAGTGAAGGACAAAAGAATCAGCCCCAGCATTTT. Translated, it gives CAISEGQKNQPQHF.

This chain uses TRBV25-1 with TRBJ2-7; 8 bases align to TRBD2. Germline CDR1 and CDR2: MGHDK and SYGVNS. The CDR3 runs 13 residues. V trimming: 2 bases; J trimming: 6 bases; junction bases outside the gene matches: 3. CDR3 protein: CASSERGGVEQYF. Here the CDR3 DNA reads TGTGCCAGCAGTGAACGGGGGGGGGTCGAGCAGTACTTC.

The chain couples TRBV4-1 to TRBJ1-3; D is uncertain. CDR1 and CDR2 from the germline V gene are MGHRA and YSYEKL. CDR3 length equals 15 residues. V was clipped by 0 bases and J by 1 base, with 7 bases between them. Here the CDR3 reads CASSQEAVSGNTIYF. In DNA, the CDR3 is TGCGCCAGCAGCCAAGAAGCGGTTTCTGGAAACACCATATATTTT.

The CDR3 protein is CASSSGTPGELFF. CDR3 coding DNA: TGTGCCAGCAGCAGCGGGACTCCAGGGGAGCTGTTTTTT. The chain recombines TRBV5-4 with TRBJ2-2; 7 bases line up with TRBD2. Germline V lookup: CDR1 SGHNT, CDR2 YYREEE (reference sequence). This CDR3 has 13 residues. Trimming removed 4 bases from V and 8 bases from J; junction bases left unmatched: 5.

The V gene is TRBV5-6, the J gene TRBJ1-2; unclear D gene. CDR1 SGHDT and CDR2 YYEEEE come from the germline V gene. V was shortened by 0 bases and J by 4 bases, with 7 bases between the two germline ends. The CDR3 is made up of 13 amino acids. CDR3 in DNA: TGTGCCAGCAGCTTGGGTCAGATCTATGGCTACACCTTC. It codes for CASSLGQIYGYTF.

The chain uses TRBV7-6 and TRBJ1-1, with 7 bases lining up with TRBD1. V lost 5 bases, J lost 1 base, and 7 bases stayed unmatched. The CDR3 loop spans 15 amino acids. Germline values: CDR1 SGHVS, CDR2 FNYEAQ. The CDR3 DNA sequence: TGTGCCAGCAGCGAAAGACAGGGAACGAACACTGAAGCTTTCTTT. It is translated as CASSERQGTNTEAFF. The full variable domain, with the rest looked up from reference TRBV7-6 and TRBJ1-1, is GAGVSQSPRYKVTKRGQDVALRCDPISGHVSLYWYRQALGQGPEFLTYFNYEAQQDKSGLPNDRFSAERPEGSISTLTIQRTEQRDSAMYRCASSERQGTNTEAFFGQGTRLTVV.

V and J are TRBV5-1 and TRBJ2-7, with D perhaps matching TRBD2 (5 bases). The CDR3 sequence is 13 residues long. Germline CDR1 and CDR2: SGHRS and YFSETQ. Trimming shortened V by 4 bases and J by 5 bases, and 13 bases separated the two germline ends. CDR3 residues: CASSPTGIHEQYF. CDR3 nucleotides: TGCGCCAGCAGCCCGACGGGGATTCACGAGCAGTACTTC.

Here the CDR3 reads CASSGGQGGNSPLHF. The DNA for the CDR3 is TGTGCCAGCAGCGGGGGACAGGGGGGAAATTCACCCCTCCACTTT. This chain links TRBV9 with TRBJ1-6; 11 bases fit TRBD1. The V and J ends lost 3 bases and 7 bases, in that order; junction bases with no gene match: 3. This CDR3 has 15 residues. Germline V gene lookup returns CDR1 SGDLS and CDR2 YYNGEE.

Of note for this clone: Within the sample, other DNA sequences also encode this same CDR3. This chain joins TRBV7-8 and TRBJ2-7, with TRBD2 matching 8 bases. The CDR3 length is 13 residues. Germline V gene data show CDR1 as SGHVS and CDR2 as FQNEAQ. V gave up 3 bases and J gave up 4 bases; unmatched junction bases: 2. The CDR3 reads CASSLSGGYEQYF. For the CDR3, the DNA is TGTGCCAGCAGCTTGAGCGGGGGTTACGAGCAGTACTTC.

This clone was observed a single time. The chain recombines TRBV15 with TRBJ2-4; no reliable D call. Germline lookup yields CDR1 LNHNV and CDR2 YYDKDF (reference sequence). V was shortened by 1 base and J by 0 bases, with 7 bases between the two germline ends. The CDR3 has 15 residues. The CDR3 is CATSRAKPAKNIQYF. Here the CDR3 DNA reads TGTGCCACCAGCAGAGCCAAGCCAGCCAAAAACATTCAGTACTTC.

The rearrangement joins TRBV4-2 to TRBJ1-1; 7 bases line up with TRBD1. With V trimmed by 3 bases and J by 5 bases, 15 bases remained unmatched. The CDR3 consists of 17 residues. CDR1 and CDR2 (germline): LGHNA, YNFKEQ. This chain's CDR3 is CASSQEPTGTGRTEAFF. The CDR3 coding sequence is TGTGCCAGCAGCCAGGAGCCGACAGGGACGGGCAGGACTGAAGCTTTCTTT.

The genes are TRBV7-9 and TRBJ2-2; D uncertain. Germline CDR1 SEHNR, CDR2 FQNEAQ (reference sequence). V was shortened by 6 bases and J by 7 bases, with 12 bases between the two germline ends. The CDR3 extends over 13 amino acids. The CDR3 loop is CASSSSFGGELFF. The CDR3 nucleotides read TGTGCCAGCAGTTCTAGTTTCGGCGGGGAGCTGTTTTTT.

The chain couples TRBV19 to TRBJ2-1; maybe TRBD2 (7 bases). CDR1 and CDR2 (germline): LNHDA, SQIVND (reference sequence). The V gene lost 4 bases and the J gene lost 0 bases, with 16 bases spanning the gap. The CDR3 contains 17 residues. Here the CDR3 DNA reads TGTGCCAGTAGTAGAGGACTAGGGGGGAACTCCTACAATGAGCAGTTCTTC. This encodes CASSRGLGGNSYNEQFF.

This rearrangement joins TRBV29-1 to TRBJ1-2, with 8 bases identical to TRBD1. From germline, CDR1 is SQVTM and CDR2 ANQGSEA. Losses at the gene ends were 6 bases for V and 5 bases for J; bases not matched to a gene: 14. The CDR3 contains 15 residues. In nucleotides, the CDR3 is TGCAGCGTGAATCAGGGGACAGGACGGTCTTATGGCTACACCTTC. This encodes CSVNQGTGRSYGYTF.

J is TRBJ2-7 and V is TRBV19; a weak D match, TRBD2 (5 bases). V was pared by 4 bases and J by 4 bases, with 14 bases between. Germline-derived CDR1 and CDR2 are LNHDA and SQIVND (reference sequence). The CDR3 length is 14 residues. The CDR3 reads CASSTDLWRYEQYF. The DNA of the CDR3 is TGTGCCAGTAGTACTGACCTCTGGAGGTACGAGCAGTACTTC.

This sequence joins TRBV3-1 (or the pseudogene TRBV3-2) and TRBJ2-3, with TRBD2 identical over 8 bases. Per the germline V gene, CDR1 is LGHDT and CDR2 is YNNKEL (reference sequence). The CDR3 runs to 17 residues. Trimming cost V 1 base and J 4 bases; bases outside gene matches: 10. The CDR3 loop reads CASSQGSLAGQADTQYF. The CDR3 coding sequence is TGTGCCAGCAGCCAAGGTAGTCTAGCGGGTCAGGCAGATACGCAGTATTTT.

This clone was detected many times. The chain uses TRBV7-3 and TRBJ2-3; weak D call: TRBD1 (5 bases). The CDR3 has 15 residues. CDR1 and CDR2 from the germline V gene are SGHTA and FQGTGA. V gave up 5 bases and J gave up 1 base, with 13 bases separating them. The CDR3 spells CASSLKLGRTDTQYF. The CDR3, as DNA: TGTGCCAGCAGCCTCAAGCTGGGGCGCACAGATACGCAGTATTTT.

J is TRBJ2-7 and V is TRBV6-5, with a tentative D call TRBD1 (6 bases). The CDR3 extends over 15 amino acids. CDR1 and CDR2 from the germline V gene are MNHEY and SVGAGI. Deletions cut 4 bases from V and 2 bases from J, with 15 bases between. CDR3 protein: CASSSYRVITYEQYF. CDR3 sequence (DNA): TGTGCCAGCAGTTCTTACAGGGTCATCACCTACGAGCAGTACTTC.

The chain joins TRBV7-9 to TRBJ2-7, with 10 nucleotides matching TRBD1. CDR1 and CDR2 from the germline V gene are SEHNR and FQNEAQ (reference sequence). Trimming at V came to 3 bases and at J to 1 base, leaving 3 bases not matched to a gene. The CDR3 sequence is 15 residues long. CDR3 protein: CASSFPGQGSYEQYF. CDR3 in DNA: TGTGCCAGCAGCTTTCCGGGACAGGGGTCCTACGAGCAGTACTTC. Full variable domain (remainder filled in from reference TRBV7-9 and TRBJ2-7): DTGVSQNPRHKITKRGQNVTFRCDPISEHNRLYWYRQTLGQGPEFLTYFQNEAQLEKSRLLSDRFSAERPKGSFSTLEIQRTEQGDSAMYLCASSFPGQGSYEQYFGPGTRLTVT.

The genes are TRBV7-2 and TRBJ2-1, with TRBD2 as a possible D gene (5 bases). CDR3 length equals 13 residues. Per the germline V gene, CDR1 is SGHTA and CDR2 is FQGNSA. Trimming took 9 bases from V and 4 from J, leaving 13 bases between them. The CDR3 DNA reads TGTGCCAGTTCGTTCACTAGTTACAATGAGCAGTTCTTC. This translates into CASSFTSYNEQFF.